Below are 13 T cell receptor beta chains sequenced from a single sample in a study of blood T cell repertoires in COVID-19. Sequencing used immunoSEQ multiplex PCR; TCRdb keeps in-frame clones, though not all of them. Of about 170,000 clones detected, 84% appear once; the ten largest clones hold about 2.5%. The specimen sequenced was peripheral blood. The receptors here all came from a woman at least 80 years old with COVID-19, enrolled during active disease.

The chain uses TRBV6-5 and TRBJ2-7, with 9 bases identical to TRBD1. V was clipped by 5 bases and J by 3 bases; unmatched bases: 8. CDR1 MNHEY and CDR2 SVGAGI come from the germline V gene. The CDR3 length is 15 residues. As DNA, the CDR3 is TGTGCCAGCAGTCGGCTCGGGACAGGGTTCTACGAGCAGTACTTC. Its protein is CASSRLGTGFYEQYF.

The V gene is TRBV15, the J gene TRBJ1-2; D remains unclear. This CDR3 contains 13 residues. V was pared by 1 base and J by 4 bases, with 7 bases between. Per the germline V gene, CDR1 is LNHNV and CDR2 is YYDKDF (reference sequence). DNA for the CDR3: TGTGCCACCAGCAGAGGACAACTCTATGGCTACACCTTC. This codes for CATSRGQLYGYTF.

This clone was seen only once. The CDR3 spells CASSVRRDRGWHEQFF. The CDR3 bases are TGTGCCAGCAGTGTTCGCAGAGACAGGGGTTGGCATGAGCAGTTCTTC. The chain couples TRBV6-1 to TRBJ2-1; TRBD1 aligns across 8 bases. The germline gives CDR1 MNHNS, CDR2 SASEGT. Germline trimming cut 4 bases from V and 8 bases from J; bases unmatched to any gene: 13. The CDR3 length is 16 residues.

The J gene is TRBJ2-3, the V gene TRBV3-1 (or the pseudogene TRBV3-2), with TRBD2 matching 12 bases. The germline V gene encodes CDR1 LGHDT and CDR2 YNNKEL (reference sequence). V trimming: 7 bases; J trimming: 3 bases; junction bases outside the gene matches: 5. The length of the CDR3 is 15 residues. The CDR3 loop reads CASTLAGGLTDTQYF. Written as DNA, the CDR3 is TGTGCCAGCACCCTAGCGGGGGGGCTTACAGATACGCAGTATTTT.

The genes are TRBV10-3 and TRBJ2-7; 9 bases are a match to TRBD2. The CDR3 loop spans 15 amino acids. J was trimmed by 3 bases and V by 2 bases; bases with no gene match: 5. Germline values: CDR1 ENHRY, CDR2 SYGVKD. The CDR3 sequence is CAISESSGGFYEQYF. CDR3 bases: TGTGCCATCAGTGAGAGTAGCGGGGGCTTCTACGAGCAGTACTTC.

The genes are TRBV3-1 (or the pseudogene TRBV3-2) and TRBJ1-1; perhaps TRBD1 as D (6 bases). The CDR3 is 16 residues long. CDR1 and CDR2 (germline): LGHDT, YNNKEL (reference sequence). V gave up 3 bases and J gave up 5 bases, with 19 bases separating them. CDR3 sequence reads: CASSHSRGGSGTEAFF. CDR3 DNA: TGTGCCAGCAGCCATTCAAGGGGGGGGTCGGGTACTGAAGCTTTCTTT.

This clone has just one count. CDR3 loop: CASSYFGTGSGDTQYF. The CDR3 DNA is TGTGCCAGCAGTTACTTCGGGACAGGGTCGGGAGATACGCAGTATTTT. V is TRBV6-5 and J is TRBJ2-3, with 9 nucleotides matching TRBD1. The CDR3 sequence is 16 residues long. CDR1 and CDR2 (germline): MNHEY, SVGAGI. The ends lost 1 base at V and 5 bases at J; junction bases unmatched: 7.

J is TRBJ1-5 and V is TRBV7-8; D is uncertain. The germline V gene has CDR1 SGHVS and CDR2 FQNEAQ. V dropped 0 bases and J dropped 3 bases, with 9 bases sitting between them. The CDR3 is 15 residues long. This CDR3 is CASSLAGTLNQPQHF. The CDR3 bases are TGTGCCAGCAGCTTAGCTGGCACGCTCAATCAGCCCCAGCATTTT. The entire variable domain, with the rest obtained from reference TRBV7-8 and TRBJ1-5, is as follows: GAGVSQSPRYKVAKRGQDVALRCDPISGHVSLFWYQQALGQGPEFLTYFQNEAQLDKSGLPSDRFFAERPEGSVSTLKIQRTQQEDSAVYLCASSLAGTLNQPQHFGDGTRLSIL.

J is TRBJ2-7 and V is TRBV19; D possibly corresponds to TRBD1 (8 bases). This CDR3 has 15 residues. The germline V gene has CDR1 LNHDA and CDR2 SQIVND (reference sequence). With 6 bases removed from V and 3 bases from J, the gap between germline ends came to 18 bases. The CDR3 DNA reads TGTGCCAGTAGATACAGGGGGGGGTCCGGCTACGAGCAGTACTTC. Translated: CASRYRGGSGYEQYF.

Only a few counts were recorded for this clone. CDR3 DNA sequence: TGTGCCAGCAGCCAAGATATCTTTGGGACCGGGGGTTGGAAAAACATTCAGTACTTC. Translated, it gives CASSQDIFGTGGWKNIQYF. The J gene is TRBJ2-4, the V gene TRBV4-2; weak D call: TRBD2 (6 bases). V was clipped by 0 bases and J by 4 bases, with 22 bases between them. The CDR3 is made up of 19 amino acids. The germline V gene has CDR1 LGHNA and CDR2 YNFKEQ.

This chain connects TRBV5-1 to TRBJ2-2, with D tentatively TRBD2 (5 bases). Germline lookup yields CDR1 SGHRS and CDR2 YFSETQ. The ends were cut back, 6 bases at V and 6 bases at J, with 15 bases in the middle. The CDR3 loop spans 14 amino acids. The CDR3 loop is CASTQASTAGELFF. Written as DNA, the CDR3 is TGCGCCAGCACCCAAGCTAGCACCGCCGGGGAGCTGTTTTTT.

The V gene is TRBV7-2, the J gene TRBJ2-5; weak D call: TRBD1 (5 bases). Trimming left V 1 base short and J 5 bases short, with 8 bases between. Germline CDR1 reads SGHTA; CDR2 reads FQGNSA. The CDR3 is 13 residues long. CDR3: CASSLVWGETQYF. The CDR3 DNA sequence: TGTGCCAGCAGCTTAGTGTGGGGCGAGACCCAGTACTTC.

J is TRBJ2-7 and V is TRBV27, with a tentative D call TRBD2 (5 bases). The ends were cut back, 6 bases at V and 5 bases at J, with 20 bases in the middle. Germline-derived CDR1 and CDR2 are MNHEY and SMNVEV (reference sequence). The CDR3 is 15 amino acids. This CDR3 is CASRTRGSYPNEQYF. CDR3 in DNA: TGTGCCAGCAGAACCCGGGGATCGTATCCCAACGAGCAGTACTTC.